This T cell receptor beta chain was captured in a study of T cell responses to AZD1222 COVID-19 vaccine (dated by TCRdb to the early 2020s). For the wider study: A total of 230 to 250 trial participants underwent TCR sequencing, of whom 207 received two doses of AZD1222 and about 26 received two doses of the MenACWY control vaccine. Trial participants were enrolled into age subgroups of 18-55, 56-69 and 70-plus years, which contained about 150, 28 and 57 TCR-sequenced participants, respectively.

Including the terminal cysteine and phenylalanine, the CDR3 comprises 14 residues. Solely the CDR3 DNA is kept, with 42 bases framed from the first base. V trim: 0 bases; J trim: 4 bases; unmatched bases: 0. Taken from the germline V gene, the CDR1 and CDR2 loops are SGHRS and YFSETQ. The study at large found these results: No day 14 peak-response samples were available, so repertoires were characterized only after the peak T cell response. Conclusions about previously exposed vaccinees were limited because only six AZD1222 recipients were SARS-CoV-2 seropositive at baseline. After two AZD1222 doses, both the breadth and the depth of spike-specific TCRs were significantly higher than at day 0 and than in MenACWY recipients. Nearly half of unique spike-specific TCRs reportedly recognized epitopes outside regions mutated in the B.1.351 and B.1.1.7 variants. Vaccine-associated CD4 TCRs spanned the whole spike protein, with dominant responses in regions 160-218 and 743-854. In the small 56-69-year group, the increase in depth fell short of significance, most likely because of low power. Most participants were white British and females outnumbered males, and the authors suggested that clonal diversity may have been underestimated.

Regarding this clone: Its antigen specificity is not known. Base qualities are not recorded, but no much larger clone differs from it by a single base.

The CDR3 regions of human TCRbeta chains were analyzed by immunosequencing. Under the source paper's analysis protocol: TCRs in the repertoires were matched against a reference library of SARS-CoV-2-specific TCRs that had been generated with the MIRA antigen-specificity platform. Breadth was defined as the fraction of unique TCRs that were SARS-CoV-2-associated. Depth was defined as the fraction of total T cells that were SARS-CoV-2-associated. Using the MIRA data, every spike-specific TCR was mapped to the spike region that the TCR reacted to and assigned to either a CD4 or a CD8 class. Log10-transformed breadth and depth values were compared by one-way ANOVA with Sidak's multiple comparisons tests. Here the immuneACCESS table is served through TCRdb, limited to in-frame sequences with V and J called. Missing clones are a known gap in these copies; in checked studies unresolved V genes cover under half, and the rest lacks a known reason. Clone size and the V and J calls come from that table; the DNA yielded D and trimming. The sample yields over 100,000 clones; approximately 85% were counted once. Of the sample, 7.9% falls within the top ten clones.

The sample's time point label is to be understood as: about 28 days (+/-7) after the second vaccine dose. The treatment or condition label of this sample denotes: meningococcal conjugate vaccine given as trial control. Vaccinee samples were obtained from the UK trials COV001 and COV002, which included a single-blind randomized controlled phase 2/3 trial of AZD1222 (ChAdOx1 nCoV-19) in healthy adults. Trial participant PBMC samples were collected at day 0 and day 28 after the second dose for TCRbeta chain sequencing. The sequencing here drew on peripheral blood, taken 28 days after the second dose of the MenACWY control vaccine. This TCR came from an adult who received the MenACWY meningococcal vaccine as a control. Recombination connected TRBV5-1 to TRBJ1-5; 8 central nucleotides agree with TRBD1. The DNA reads as follows: TGCGCCAGCAGCTTGGACAGGGGGAATCAGCCCCAGCATTTT. It specifies CASSLDRGNQPQHF.